This T cell receptor beta chain is from a study of T cell responses to AZD1222 COVID-19 vaccine. Study-wide results and limits: Possibly, clonal diversity was underestimated; donors were largely white British and included more females. Recipients of AZD1222 seropositive at baseline numbered only 5 to 7.

Clones were sequenced by immunoSEQ multiplex PCR, and TCRdb holds only the in-frame ones, with some missing. The sample comprises 100,000 to 150,000 clones, 80% to 90% of which are singletons, and less than 11% rests with the top ten. For this clone: Its antigen is still unknown.

V shed 7 bases and J 6 bases; nucleotides not matched to a gene: 12. The CDR3 totals 15 residues. The V gene's germline CDR1 is SGHVS and CDR2 FQNEAQ. This sample comprised peripheral blood, obtained on day 0 of AZD1222 vaccination. The V and J genes are TRBV7-8 and TRBJ2-3; 8 nucleotides match TRBD2. The source of this sequence is an adult in good health. The CDR3: CASTGGGGGYDTQYF. The DNA for the CDR3 is TGTGCCAGCACCGGGGGGGGTGGCGGGTATGATACGCAGTATTTT.